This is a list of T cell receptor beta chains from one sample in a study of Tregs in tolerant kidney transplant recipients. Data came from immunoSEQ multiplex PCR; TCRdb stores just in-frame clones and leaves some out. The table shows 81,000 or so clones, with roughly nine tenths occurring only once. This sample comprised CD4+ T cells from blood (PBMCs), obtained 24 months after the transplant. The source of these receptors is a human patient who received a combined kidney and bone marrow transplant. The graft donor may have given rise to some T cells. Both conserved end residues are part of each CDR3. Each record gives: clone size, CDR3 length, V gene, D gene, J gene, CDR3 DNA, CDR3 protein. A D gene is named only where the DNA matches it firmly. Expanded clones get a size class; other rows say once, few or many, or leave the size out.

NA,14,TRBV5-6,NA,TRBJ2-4,TGTGCCAGCAGCCCGGGTCCTGCCAAAAACATTCAGTACTTC,CASSPGPAKNIQYF
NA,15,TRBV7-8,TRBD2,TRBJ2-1,TGTGCCAGCAGCCAGCGGGGGGCCGGTATCGATGAGCAGTTCTTC,CASSQRGAGIDEQFF
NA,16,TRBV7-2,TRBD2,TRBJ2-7,TGTGCCAGCAGCTCAACCAGACTAGCGGCCTCCTACGAGCAGTACTTC,CASSSTRLAASYEQYF
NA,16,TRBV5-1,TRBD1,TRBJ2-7,TGCGCCAGCAGCTCCGTCGGGACAGCCATACCCTACGAGCAGTACTTC,CASSSVGTAIPYEQYF
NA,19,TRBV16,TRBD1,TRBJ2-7,TGTGCCAGCAGCCAAACCCGCTACAGGAGACAGGGGGCTTTGAACGAGCAGTACTTC,CASSQTRYRRQGALNEQYF
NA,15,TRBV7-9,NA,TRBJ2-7,TGTGCCAGCAGCTTAGGGACTCCTGACACCTACGAGCAGTACTTC,CASSLGTPDTYEQYF
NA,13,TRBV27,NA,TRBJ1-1,TGTGCCAGCAGTTTAACGGACTTTTCTGAAGCTTTCTTT,CASSLTDFSEAFF
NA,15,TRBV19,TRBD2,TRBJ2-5,TGTGCCAGTAGTCGCGGACTAGCGGGGGGAGAGACCCAGTACTTC,CASSRGLAGGETQYF
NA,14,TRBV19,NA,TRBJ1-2,TGTGCCAGTAGTATGGGGACAATCCCAAGGGACTACACCTTC,CASSMGTIPRDYTF
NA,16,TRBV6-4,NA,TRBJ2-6,TGTGCCAGCAGCGAGGCGATCAGGGCTGGGGCCAACGTCCTGACTTTC,CASSEAIRAGANVLTF
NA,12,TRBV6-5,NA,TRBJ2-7,TGTGCCAGCAGATCCAGGACCTACGAGCAGTACTTC,CASRSRTYEQYF
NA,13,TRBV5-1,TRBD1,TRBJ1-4,TGCGCCAGCAGCGCGACAGGGGCGGAAAAACTGTTTTTT,CASSATGAEKLFF
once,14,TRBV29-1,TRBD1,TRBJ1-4,TGCAGCGTTCTTCGGACAGGGATTAATGAAAAACTGTTTTTT,CSVLRTGINEKLFF
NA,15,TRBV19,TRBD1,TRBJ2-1,TGTGCCAGTAGACTCCTGGACAGGGAATACAATGAGCAGTTCTTC,CASRLLDREYNEQFF
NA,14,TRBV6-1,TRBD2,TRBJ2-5,TGTGCCGGAAGGACTAGCGGGAGTTGGGAGACCCAGTACTTC,CAGRTSGSWETQYF
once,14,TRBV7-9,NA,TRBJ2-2,TGTGCCAGCAGCTTAAGGGGGAACACCGGGGAGCTGTTTTTT,CASSLRGNTGELFF
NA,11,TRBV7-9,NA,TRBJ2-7,TGTGCCAGCGTCGAAAGTTACGAGCAGTACTTC,CASVESYEQYF
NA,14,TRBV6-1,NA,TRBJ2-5,TGTGCCAGCAGTTATATATCCAGGAAAGAGACCCAGTACTTC,CASSYISRKETQYF
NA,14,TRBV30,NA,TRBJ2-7,TGTGCCTGGAGTGCAACTGCTGTTCGTTACGAGCAGTACTTC,CAWSATAVRYEQYF
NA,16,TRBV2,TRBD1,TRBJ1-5,TGTGCCAGCAGTGTCTCGAGGGGACAGGGGTCCCAGCCCCAGCATTTT,CASSVSRGQGSQPQHF
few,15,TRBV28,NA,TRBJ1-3,TGTGCCAGCATTAGGTCAGGGGCGCAGGGAAACACCATATATTTT,CASIRSGAQGNTIYF
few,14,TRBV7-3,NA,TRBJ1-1,TGTGCCAGCAGCCCTGGGGGAGGGGACACTGAAGCTTTCTTT,CASSPGGGDTEAFF
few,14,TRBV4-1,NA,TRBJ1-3,TGCGCCAGCAGCGACTATAAGGGTGGAAACACCATATATTTT,CASSDYKGGNTIYF
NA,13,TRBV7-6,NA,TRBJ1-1,TGTGCCAGCAGTTTTAGTGGTCGGACTGAAGCTTTCTTT,CASSFSGRTEAFF
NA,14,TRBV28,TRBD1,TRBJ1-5,TGTGCCAGCAGTGGCAACAGGGGTAATCAGCCCCAGCATTTT,CASSGNRGNQPQHF
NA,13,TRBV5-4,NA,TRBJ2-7,TGTGCCAGCAGCTTGGGGACAAAGTACGAGCAGTACTTC,CASSLGTKYEQYF
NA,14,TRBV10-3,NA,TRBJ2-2,TGTGCCACCACACCGGGGACGAACACCGGGGAGCTGTTTTTT,CATTPGTNTGELFF
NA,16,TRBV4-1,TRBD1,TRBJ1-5,TGCGCCAGCAGCCAAGGTGTCTTGAGGGGGCATCAGCCCCAGCATTTT,CASSQGVLRGHQPQHF
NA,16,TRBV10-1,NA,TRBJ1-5,TGCGCCAGCAGGGCCCTCCCAAGTTATAGCAATCAGCCCCAGCATTTT,CASRALPSYSNQPQHF
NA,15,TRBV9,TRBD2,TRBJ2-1,TGTGCCAGCAGCGTAGAACTAGCGGGCTACAATGAGCAGTTCTTC,CASSVELAGYNEQFF
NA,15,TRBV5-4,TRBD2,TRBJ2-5,TGTGCCAGCAGCTTACGACTAGCGGGAGAAGAGACCCAGTACTTC,CASSLRLAGEETQYF
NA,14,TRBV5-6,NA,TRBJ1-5,TGTGCCAGCAGCAAAGGACAACGCAATCAGCCCCAGCATTTT,CASSKGQRNQPQHF
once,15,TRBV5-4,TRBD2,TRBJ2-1,TGTGCCAGCAGCTGGGAGCGGGGGGGCAAGGATGAGCAGTTCTTC,CASSWERGGKDEQFF